Shown below are 4 T cell receptor beta chains from a single sample sequenced in a study of T-cell reconstitution after alpha-beta-depleted transplantation in children. Unique molecular identifiers were used to barcode this TCRbeta library. TCRdb re-called the PCR reads with MiXCR, one entry per CDR3 protein. In the table there are around 490,000 distinct CDR3 sequences, 10% to 12% of which are singletons. Source: PBMCs, mostly from graft donor cells, taken 180 days after TCRalphabeta/CD19-depleted stem cell transplant. The receptor set was obtained from a female patient aged 2-9 years who had a stem cell transplant for aplastic anemia, so the T cells may come from the graft donor.

This chain uses TRBV15 with TRBJ2-5; tentatively, D is TRBD2 (5 bases). CDR1 and CDR2 from the germline V gene are LNHNV and YYDKDF (reference sequence). The CDR3 covers 16 residues. With 3 bases removed from V and 2 bases from J, the gap between germline ends came to 16 bases. Written as DNA, the CDR3 is TGTGCCACCAGCAGTTCGAGCGCGTCGGGACAAGAGACCCAGTACTTC. It encodes CATSSSSASGQETQYF.

This clonotype was recorded a few times. The chain combines TRBV6-1 with TRBJ2-3, with 8 nucleotides matching TRBD2. This CDR3 region has 15 residues. The germline V gene encodes CDR1 MNHNS and CDR2 SASEGT. V lost 5 bases and J lost 4; bases outside the gene matches: 8. CDR3 coding DNA: TGTGCCAGCAGTCGACTAGCGATGAACCCAGATACGCAGTATTTT. This translates into CASSRLAMNPDTQYF.

The chain joins TRBV20-1 to TRBJ2-4, with D possibly being TRBD1 (6 bases). From germline, CDR1 is DFQATT and CDR2 SNEGSKA (reference sequence). V shed 3 bases and J shed 0 bases, with 12 bases lying between them. The CDR3 sequence is 15 residues long. CDR3 loop: CSASVQGSAKNIQYF. The DNA for the CDR3 is TGCAGTGCTAGTGTCCAGGGGTCAGCCAAAAACATTCAGTACTTC.

This chain uses TRBV11-2 with TRBJ2-1; tentatively, D is TRBD1 or TRBD2 (5 bases each). Per germline, CDR1 SGHAT and CDR2 FQNNGV. The CDR3 contains 17 residues. The V and J ends lost 0 bases and 2 bases respectively, with 14 bases between them. CDR3 sequence (DNA): TGTGCCAGCAGCTTAGATGGGCCGGGACGGGCCTACAATGAGCAGTTCTTC. Its translation: CASSLDGPGRAYNEQFF.